This T cell receptor (beta chain) was retrieved from a study of shared clonotypes between healthy human individuals. Repertoires were generated with immunoSEQ multiplex PCR, while TCRdb's copy carries only in-frame clones and drops some. Of approximately 500,000 clones in the sample, nearly 80% were seen once. For this clone: One junction end disagrees with the germline gene, perhaps due to a read error. Within the sample, other DNA sequences also encode this same CDR3.

Germline CDR1 reads SEHNR; CDR2 reads FQNEAQ (reference sequence). This CDR3 has 14 amino acids. Sequencing used PBMCs. This clonotype was obtained from a woman aged 40 to 50 in good health. Some clones in this sample may be carry-over from other donors' samples. The chain links TRBV7-9 to TRBJ2-3; tentative D call: TRBD2 (5 bases). The CDR3 bases are TGTGCCAGCAGCCTAGCAGCAGACACAGATACGCAGTATTTT. This sequence encodes CASSLAADTDTQYF.